This T cell receptor (beta chain) was sequenced during a study of cytomegalovirus exposure and HLA in healthy donors. As for the study in general: Unique TCRs numbering around 85 million, obtained from HLA-typed donors, made up an early data release. Caucasian-associated ancestry cluster membership applied to approximately 84% of around 400 genotyped donors.

CDR3 length: 17 amino acids. Germline CDR1 reads LGHNA; CDR2 reads YNFKEQ. Trimming cost V 4 bases and J 7 bases, with 23 bases left between them. With 60 Vbeta and 13 Jbeta primers, the PCR was carried out. Generated by immunoSEQ multiplex PCR, the TCRdb table keeps only in-frame clones and is missing some. The repertoire has more than 85,000 clones, under 85% of them found once; the top ten carry roughly 8.6%. The chain carries TRBV4-2 and TRBJ2-1, with TRBD1 as a possible D gene (6 bases). The origin of this receptor is a woman in her 40s in good health and CMV-seropositive. Sequences were obtained from PBMCs. Here the CDR3 reads CASSPRSVGASSNEQFF. The CDR3 DNA is TGTGCCAGCAGCCCTAGGAGTGTGGGGGCCTCATCGAATGAGCAGTTCTTC.